Shown below are 30 T cell receptor beta chains from a single sample sequenced in a study of glioma-infiltrating T cells. TCR alpha and beta CDR3 regions were amplified from RNA using iRepertoire nested multiplex PCR. One entry per CDR3 protein, called by TCRdb with MiXCR from the multiplex PCR reads. Of about 410,000 distinct CDR3 sequences listed, less than 50% are singletons. The source material was glioma tissue, nonneoplastic brain tissue, or PBMCs (not recorded which). Receptor source: a human donor with low-grade glioma or glioblastoma, undergoing nonglioma brain surgery, or in good health (not recorded which).

To note about this clonotype: A much larger clone differs by one base, so this may be a read error. This chain links TRBV3-1 with TRBJ2-1; no reliable D call. The germline gives CDR1 LGHDT, CDR2 YNNKEL (reference sequence). Trimming removed 5 bases from V and 8 bases from J, with 10 bases in between. This CDR3 region has 12 residues. The CDR3 coding sequence is TGTGCCAGCAGCTTGCTTGGGTATGAGCAGTTCTTC. Its translation is CASSLLGYEQFF.

For the CDR3, the DNA is TGTGCCAGCAGCTTAGCGCAGGGGACAGGGGCAACCTACGAGCAGTACTTC. This encodes CASSLAQGTGATYEQYF. The chain couples TRBV7-2 to TRBJ2-7; 10 bases are a match to TRBD1. Germline-derived CDR1 and CDR2 are SGHTA and FQGNSA. Losses at the gene ends were 0 bases for V and 2 bases for J; bases not matched to a gene: 7. The CDR3 has 17 residues.

The V call is TRBV6-2 or TRBV6-3, the J call TRBJ2-5; no definite D call. This CDR3 region has 12 residues. V was pared by 6 bases and J by 5 bases, with 10 bases between. Germline-derived CDR1 and CDR2 are MNHEY and SVGEGT. CDR3 nucleotides: TGTGCCAGCAGCCGCCTGATGGAGACCCAGTACTTC. As protein: CASSRLMETQYF.

The chain employs TRBV6-1 and TRBJ2-4; TRBD1 or TRBD2 may be the D gene (6 bases each). Germline V gene lookup returns CDR1 MNHNS and CDR2 SASEGT. This CDR3 spans 14 amino acids. The V end lost 7 bases, the J end lost 6 bases, and 16 bases lay between the germline ends. This CDR3 is CASKWMKGGNIQYF. DNA for the CDR3: TGTGCCAGCAAATGGATGAAGGGGGGAAACATTCAGTACTTC.

To note about this clonotype: A clone one base away is much larger, so this may be a read error. The rearrangement uses TRBV6-5 and TRBJ2-3; D gene unclear. CDR3 length: 15 amino acids. Looked up from germline, CDR1 is MNHEY and CDR2 is SVGAGI. CDR3 bases: TGTGCCAGCAGTTTTTTCGACCCCGGCGCAGATACGCAGTGTTTT. It is translated as CASSFFDPGADTQCF.

J is TRBJ2-1 and V is TRBV20-1, with no clear D. The DNA matches TRBJ2-7 better at its end, which makes the J call doubtful. Germline V CDR1 and CDR2: DFQATT, SNEGSKA (reference sequence). The CDR3 consists of 12 residues. The CDR3 region has the DNA TGCAGCGTTGCGCCTCTCCCGGGCGAGCAGTACTTC. Translation gives CSVAPLPGEQYF.

Details on this clonotype: This may be a read error: a much more frequent sequence differs by one nucleotide. The chain couples TRBV6-1 to TRBJ2-7; 8 bases fit TRBD2. Germline V lookup: CDR1 MNHNS, CDR2 SASEGT. CDR3 size: 15 residues. The CDR3 reads CASSFLTSGSYGQYF. The CDR3 coding sequence is TGTGCCAGCAGTTTCCTAACTAGCGGCTCCTACGGGCAGTACTTC.

V is TRBV7-2 and J is TRBJ2-3; TRBD2 matches 8 bases. The CDR3 contains 18 residues. Germline CDR1 is SGHTA and CDR2 is FQGNSA. With 4 bases clipped from V and 2 bases from J, the junction kept 14 bases outside the gene matches. CDR3 in amino acids: CASSSRRGGAGLTDTQYF. For the CDR3, the DNA is TGTGCCAGCAGCTCCCGCCGGGGGGGAGCGGGACTCACAGATACGCAGTATTTT.

Here the CDR3 reads CASSLAQGYEQYF. CDR3 nucleotide sequence: TGTGCCAGCAGCTTAGCCCAGGGCTACGAGCAGTACTTC. The V call is TRBV7-9, the J call TRBJ2-7; maybe TRBD1 (5 bases). The CDR3 has 13 residues. Germline assignment: CDR1 SEHNR and CDR2 FQNEAQ (reference sequence). Trimming took 0 bases from V and 3 from J, leaving 6 bases between them.

This rearrangement joins TRBV27 to TRBJ1-1; possible D gene TRBD1, 5 bases. Germline V gene sequence: CDR1 MNHEY, CDR2 SMNVEV (reference sequence). Between the trimmed V and J ends, which lost 5 bases and 5 bases, there was a span of 12 bases. This CDR3 spans 13 amino acids. CDR3 bases: TGTGCCAGCAGTGATAGGGGATGGACTGAAGCTTTCTTT. Its protein product is CASSDRGWTEAFF.

Many counts were recorded for this clonotype. This sequence joins TRBV2 and TRBJ2-7; D is undetermined. The CDR3 loop spans 11 amino acids. CDR1 is SNHLY and CDR2 is FYNNEI in the germline V gene. V gave up 7 bases and J gave up 1 base, with 5 bases separating them. This CDR3 reads CASTYSYEQYF. For the CDR3, the DNA is TGTGCCAGCACCTATTCCTACGAGCAGTACTTC.

This clonotype has only a few counts. The V gene is TRBV4-3, the J gene TRBJ2-2, with a weak D call TRBD2 (5 bases). The CDR3 consists of 16 residues. The V end lost 4 bases, the J end lost 2 bases, and 14 bases lay between the germline ends. Germline lookup yields CDR1 LGHNA and CDR2 YSLEER. CDR3 DNA: TGCGCCAGCAGCCCGGTTGACTATACCAACACCGGGGAGCTGTTTTTT. It specifies CASSPVDYTNTGELFF.

Turning to this clonotype: Compared with germline, one end of the junction differs, possibly owing to a read error. The chain joins TRBV4-1 to TRBJ1-5; D may be TRBD1 (5 bases). This CDR3 has 15 amino acids. Per the germline V gene, CDR1 is MGHRA and CDR2 is YSYEKL. The chain's CDR3 is CASSLGPIPGQPQHF. CDR3 sequence (DNA): TGCGCCAGCAGCCTGGGACCGATCCCGGGTCAGCCTCAGCATTTT.

Turning to this clonotype: A much bigger clone sits one base away, suggesting this may be a read error. In DNA form, the CDR3 reads TGCAGTGCTAGGGTCTTGGACAGGGAATATTCACCCCTCCAGTTT. Translated: CSARVLDREYSPLQF. This rearrangement joins TRBV20-1 to TRBJ1-6, with 8 bases that match TRBD1. Germline CDR1 DFQATT, CDR2 SNEGSKA (reference sequence). The CDR3 covers 15 residues.

Details on this clonotype: Relative to the germline gene, one junction end is altered; a read error may explain this. This chain connects TRBV24-1 to TRBJ1-2; no firm D call. CDR3 length: 13 amino acids. Germline V gene lookup returns CDR1 KGHDR and CDR2 SFDVKD. Here the CDR3 reads CATSDGGGYGHTF. The CDR3 DNA reads TGTGCCACCAGTGACGGCGGAGGCTATGGCCACACCTTC.

This clonotype was seen a single time. The chain joins TRBV19 to TRBJ2-2, with 8 bases matching TRBD2. The length of the CDR3 is 18 residues. J lost 1 base, V lost 4 bases, and 11 bases had no gene match. CDR1 and CDR2 (germline): LNHDA, SQIVND (reference sequence). CDR3 nucleotides: TGTGCCAGTAGTACTCCATTCATAGCGGGAAAGAACACCGGGGAGCTGTTTTTT. This sequence encodes CASSTPFIAGKNTGELFF.

The V gene is TRBV28, the J gene TRBJ1-1; no definite D call. From germline, CDR1 is MDHEN and CDR2 SYDVKM. This CDR3 region has 12 residues. Trimming left V 4 bases short and J 9 bases short, with 12 bases between. In DNA, the CDR3 is TGTGCCAGCAGTTACACGGGCCCGAAAGCTTTCTTT. Translating it yields CASSYTGPKAFF.

As regards this clonotype: This sequence may be a read error, since a much larger clone differs from it by one base. The chain uses TRBV28 and TRBJ2-3; no clear D. The CDR3 has 15 residues. V lost 5 bases to trimming and J lost 2 bases, with 14 bases between them. In germline, CDR1 is MDHEN, CDR2 SYDVKM. Here the CDR3 DNA reads TGTGCCAGCAGTGAAACGGATGTTGTCACAGATACGCAGTATTTT. Protein: CASSETDVVTDTQYF.

In its sample, this clonotype was seen once. The rearrangement uses TRBV24-1 and TRBJ1-1; no reliable D call. The CDR3 runs 15 residues. The V and J ends lost 8 bases and 1 base respectively, with 16 bases between them. The germline V gene has CDR1 KGHDR and CDR2 SFDVKD. The DNA for the CDR3 is TGTGCCACCAATTGGTCGTACAGATCGAACACTGAAGCTTTCTTT. This encodes CATNWSYRSNTEAFF.

In its sample, this clonotype was seen many times. The rearrangement joins TRBV7-2 to TRBJ2-3; D unresolved. Germline-derived CDR1 and CDR2 are SGHTA and FQGNSA. CDR3 length: 12 residues. V was trimmed by 5 bases and J by 6 bases, leaving 9 bases between them. For the CDR3, the DNA is TGTGCCAGCAGCGACGCCAGGGATACGCAGTATTTT. Amino acids: CASSDARDTQYF.

This clonotype was observed at least ten times. V usage is TRBV15 and J usage is TRBJ1-2; possibly TRBD1 for D (5 bases). Germline CDR1 LNHNV, CDR2 YYDKDF (reference sequence). The CDR3 totals 14 residues. V was cut by 4 bases and J by 8 bases, with 17 bases left in between. The CDR3 DNA sequence: TGTGCCACCAGCACCTCCGGGACGTTAGGCGGCTACACCTTC. Translation: CATSTSGTLGGYTF.

This clonotype appeared a single time. The chain carries TRBV6-2 or TRBV6-3 and TRBJ2-1; 8 bases match TRBD2. V dropped 6 bases and J dropped 2; count of bases not matched to a gene: 9. The CDR3 covers 16 residues. Germline V gene data show CDR1 as MNHEY and CDR2 as SVGEGT. The CDR3 DNA sequence: TGTGCCAGCAGCTTAGAATCGGGAGGGCCCTACAATGAGCAGTTCTTC. Protein product: CASSLESGGPYNEQFF.

This clonotype was seen a handful of times. The V call is TRBV4-1, the J call TRBJ1-1, with D possibly matching TRBD1 (6 bases). Germline V gives CDR1 MGHRA, CDR2 YSYEKL. Trimming removed 6 bases from V and 0 bases from J, with 14 bases in between. The CDR3 consists of 15 residues. The CDR3 DNA is TGCGCCAGCAGACTTCGGAGGACAGTGAACACTGAAGCTTTCTTT. Translated, it gives CASRLRRTVNTEAFF.

There are many counts of this clonotype. The chain combines TRBV6-1 with TRBJ2-7; 7 bases are shared with TRBD2. The CDR3 consists of 13 residues. Germline CDR1 reads MNHNS; CDR2 reads SASEGT. J lost 4 bases, V lost 6 bases, and 6 bases had no gene match. The CDR3 spells CASRLPGGYEQYF. DNA of the CDR3: TGTGCCAGCAGACTCCCCGGGGGGTACGAGCAGTACTTC.

This chain connects TRBV12-3 or TRBV12-4 to TRBJ2-7; either TRBD1 or TRBD2 may fit D (5 bases each). This CDR3 spans 14 amino acids. The V end lost 7 bases, the J end lost 0 bases, and 13 bases lay between the germline ends. CDR3 protein: CASTEGPSSYEQYF. The CDR3 nucleotides are TGTGCCAGCACCGAGGGGCCCTCCTCCTACGAGCAGTACTTC.

This clonotype was seen repeatedly, ten times or more. The V gene is TRBV27, the J gene TRBJ2-1; the match to TRBD1 covers 11 bases. Trimming removed 3 bases from V and 6 bases from J; junction bases left unmatched: 1. The CDR3 runs 14 residues. From germline, CDR1 is MNHEY and CDR2 SMNVEV (reference sequence). The CDR3, as DNA: TGTGCCAGCAGTTTCGGGACAGGGGGCAATGAGCAGTTCTTC. As protein: CASSFGTGGNEQFF.

The sample holds a few counts of this clonotype. The chain uses TRBV28 and TRBJ2-7, with D uncertain. V was clipped by 2 bases and J by 5 bases, with 10 bases between them. Germline CDR1 MDHEN, CDR2 SYDVKM. There are 13 residues in the CDR3. In DNA form, the CDR3 reads TGTGCCAGCAGTTTAAACCCCCGGGACGAGCAGTACTTC. Its protein is CASSLNPRDEQYF.

This clonotype has a single count. V usage is TRBV4-2 and J usage is TRBJ2-3; 8 bases map to TRBD2. Germline CDR1 reads LGHNA; CDR2 reads YNFKEQ. The J segment lost 3 bases and the V segment lost 2 bases, leaving 13 bases of the junction unmatched. The CDR3 sequence is 18 residues long. CDR3 nucleotide sequence: TGTGCCAGCAGCCAAATTGCTGGCGGGAGGAGGGCAACAGATACGCAGTATTTT. It codes for CASSQIAGGRRATDTQYF.

For this clonotype: This may be a read error: a much more frequent sequence differs by one nucleotide. This chain links TRBV15 with TRBJ2-7; tentatively, D is TRBD1 (6 bases). V shed 7 bases and J shed 7 bases, with 23 bases lying between them. Germline-derived CDR1 and CDR2 are LNHNV and YYDKDF (reference sequence). The CDR3 consists of 15 residues. Here the CDR3 DNA reads TGTGCCACCACCCCCTCCGGGACACCATACAATGAGCAGTACTTC. Its translation is CATTPSGTPYNEQYF.

Concerning this clonotype itself: The missing conserved phenylalanine or tryptophan at the end of this CDR3 makes a read error likely. The chain has TRBV20-1 and TRBJ2-3, with TRBD2 identical over 9 bases. This CDR3 is 15 amino acids long. Germline CDR1 is DFQATT and CDR2 is SNEGSKA (reference sequence). V shed 3 bases and J 3 bases; nucleotides not matched to a gene: 7. In nucleotides, the CDR3 is TGCAGTGCTAGTAATCTAGCGGGAAGTACAGATACGCAGTATTCT. Its translation: CSASNLAGSTDTQYS.